This is a list of T cell receptor beta chains from one sample in a study of T cell repertoires in cytomegalovirus infection. In TCRdb, the reads were re-called with MiXCR into one record per CDR3 protein. Found here are 700,000 to 900,000 distinct CDR3 sequences, about 27% of them singletons; the top ten hold less than 15%. These TCRs' antigens remain unknown. The specimen comprised cultured CD8+ T cells from PBMCs, sampled from culture after CMV antigen stimulation. These receptors were collected from a human donor in good health (CMV status not recorded). Some clones in this sample may be carry-over from other donors' samples. CDR3s include the opening cysteine and the closing phenylalanine or tryptophan. Each record gives: CDR3 protein, J gene, V gene.

CDR3: CASSSLAGETQYF
J: TRBJ2-5
V: TRBV27

CDR3: CASSFWEGTEAFF
J: TRBJ1-1
V: TRBV11-3

CDR3: CASSIAARDPVNSPLHF
J: TRBJ1-6
V: TRBV19

CDR3: CASSSAGGSYNEQFF
J: TRBJ2-1
V: TRBV18

CDR3: CASSYFVLAANTGELFF
J: TRBJ2-2
V: TRBV6-5

CDR3: CASSLEGGRNYEQFF
J: TRBJ2-1
V: TRBV7-6

CDR3: CASSIDLIYSGANVLTF
J: TRBJ2-6
V: TRBV19

CDR3: CASSQDRGGLSTDTQYF
J: TRBJ2-3
V: TRBV4-1

CDR3: CASSQETSGNYEQYF
J: TRBJ2-7
V: TRBV4-1

CDR3: CASSSGTGNGANVLTF
J: TRBJ2-6
V: TRBV5-5

CDR3: CASSQDPQASYEQYF
J: TRBJ2-7
V: TRBV4-2

CDR3: CASRPHGGGTDTQYF
J: TRBJ2-3
V: TRBV6-2/TRBV6-3

CDR3: CASEDTTNTGELFF
J: TRBJ2-2
V: TRBV2

CDR3: CASSDGGTYNEQFF
J: TRBJ2-1
V: TRBV10-1

CDR3: CASSVGFTVSMNTEAFF
J: TRBJ1-1
V: TRBV9

CDR3: CASQTERDTQYF
J: TRBJ2-3
V: TRBV27

CDR3: CASSPFESSGNTIYF
J: TRBJ1-3
V: TRBV13

CDR3: CASKEQGFSTDTQYF
J: TRBJ2-3
V: TRBV6-1